Below, 5 T cell receptor beta chains from the same sample are listed, as sequenced in a study of post-analysis software for immune sequencing data. Whole-study results and caveats: In patients, five or six TRBV segments were more frequent than in controls, with TRBV5-6, TRBV5-1 and TRBV20-1 among them.

TCR beta cDNA libraries included unique molecular identifiers. Using its own MiXCR run on the PCR reads, TCRdb lists one record per CDR3 protein. The sample contains about 810,000 distinct CDR3 sequences, roughly 58% of which appear only once. No cognate antigen is known for these TCRs. The sequencing input was blood. Receptors were obtained from a girl aged 10-17 years with multiple sclerosis.

The rearrangement uses TRBV25-1 and TRBJ2-2, with TRBD1 as a possible D gene (6 bases). The CDR3 runs 12 residues. The V end was cut by 7 bases, the J end by 11 bases, with 14 bases between. Germline CDR1 reads MGHDK; CDR2 reads SYGVNS. The CDR3 loop reads CASTSTGTELFF. The CDR3 coding sequence is TGTGCCAGCACCTCTACAGGGACCGAGCTGTTTTTT.

This chain links TRBV20-1 with TRBJ2-3; TRBD2 aligns across 8 bases. With 0 bases clipped from V and 0 bases from J, the junction kept 14 bases outside the gene matches. Germline values: CDR1 DFQATT, CDR2 SNEGSKA (reference sequence). The CDR3 totals 19 residues. CDR3 DNA sequence: TGCAGTGCTAGAGATCAGGGTAGCGGGACCCTCCTTAGCACAGATACGCAGTATTTT. Its protein product is CSARDQGSGTLLSTDTQYF.

The chain uses TRBV3-1 and TRBJ2-1, with D unclear. V was cut by 1 base and J by 15 bases, with 16 bases left in between. This CDR3 is built from 13 residues. Germline CDR1 LGHDT, CDR2 YNNKEL (reference sequence). CDR3 DNA sequence: TGTGCCAGCAGCCAAGGGCCCACCCCCCTCCTGTTCTTC. Translated, it gives CASSQGPTPLLFF.

This clonotype was counted between two and nine times. The chain combines TRBV29-1 with TRBJ1-4, with a possible D match to TRBD1 (6 bases). This CDR3 is built from 14 residues. Per germline, CDR1 SQVTM and CDR2 ANQGSEA. Trimming pared 4 bases from V and 4 bases from J, leaving 13 bases between. The CDR3 sequence: CSVVTGSRNEKLFF. DNA for the CDR3: TGCAGCGTTGTGACAGGTTCCCGTAATGAAAAACTGTTTTTT.

CDR3 DNA: TGTGCCAGCAGTTTAAGGGACAGGACCATCTCTGGGGCCAACGTCCTGACTTTC. It encodes CASSLRDRTISGANVLTF. The chain uses TRBV12-3 or TRBV12-4 and TRBJ2-6, with 8 bases identical to TRBD1. CDR3 length: 18 amino acids. Trimming took 2 bases from V and 0 from J; bases not matched to a gene: 6.